This TCR beta chain was captured in a study of siplizumab effects on memory and regulatory T cells. TCRdb keeps only in-frame clones here, not all; method: immunoSEQ multiplex PCR. The sample lists roughly 120,000 clones; roughly 94% were seen once. In its sample, this clone was seen once. The antigen is undetermined. Study-level results: Alloreactive sequences traceable to unstimulated CD4+ memory cells declined significantly under siplizumab. Sequences below about 10^-5 frequency were poorly captured, and few alloreactive clones mapped to unstimulated subsets.

The V gene's germline CDR1 is MNHEY and CDR2 SMNVEV (reference sequence). The J segment lost 1 base and the V segment lost 8 bases, leaving 8 bases of the junction unmatched. The CDR3 contains 14 residues. This chain uses TRBV27 with TRBJ2-7; 7 bases are shared with TRBD2. The receptor comes from a human donor in good health. The sequenced sample consisted of non-Treg CD4+ T cells sorted from blood. CDR3 DNA sequence: TGTGCCAGCGCGCTGCGGGAGACGTCCTACGAGCAGTACTTC. This encodes CASALRETSYEQYF.